This TCR beta chain was recovered during a study of T-cell memory formation after mild COVID-19. Study in general: TCR clustering was largely donor specific.

General study results and limits: Clones which contracted sat mainly in CM and EM if CD4+, and in EMRA if CD8+.

Concerning this clonotype: What it recognizes is unknown.

The CDR3 contains 15 residues. Trimming took 5 bases from V and 6 from J; bases not matched to a gene: 10. The 5'RACE method, run with constant-segment primers, produced TCR alpha and TCR beta cDNA libraries (carrying sample barcodes and UMIs). MiXCR, run by TCRdb on the 5' RACE reads, gives a single entry per CDR3 protein. The sample contains 450,000 to 650,000 distinct CDR3 sequences, roughly 17% of which appear only once. The TCR comes from an adult woman who had mild COVID-19 (a few samples of this study predate the infection). Cell type and time point are not known. Sequencing was done on a sample of PBMCs or a T cell subset sorted from them (not recorded which). The chain employs TRBV12-3 or TRBV12-4 and TRBJ2-1; 7 nucleotides align to TRBD1. CDR3 residues: CASSPDRVSRNEQFF. In DNA, the CDR3 is TGTGCCAGCAGTCCTGACAGGGTGTCTCGCAATGAGCAGTTCTTC.